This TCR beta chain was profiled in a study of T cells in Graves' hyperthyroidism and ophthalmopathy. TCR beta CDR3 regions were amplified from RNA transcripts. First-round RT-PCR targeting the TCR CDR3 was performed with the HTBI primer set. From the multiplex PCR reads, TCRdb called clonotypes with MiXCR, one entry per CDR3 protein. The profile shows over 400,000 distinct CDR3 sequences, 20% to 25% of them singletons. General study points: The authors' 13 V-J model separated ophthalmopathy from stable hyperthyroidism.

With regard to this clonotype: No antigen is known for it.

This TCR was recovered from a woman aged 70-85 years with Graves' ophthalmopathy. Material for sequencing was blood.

CDR3 region: CASNGLAGSETQYF. The CDR3 DNA reads TGTGCCAGCAACGGACTAGCGGGGTCTGAGACCCAGTACTTC. The rearrangement links TRBV7-9 to TRBJ2-5; 12 positions match TRBD2. V shed 7 bases and J 5 bases; nucleotides not matched to a gene: 5. The CDR3 totals 14 residues. Looked up from germline, CDR1 is SEHNR and CDR2 is FQNEAQ (reference sequence).